Sequencing of this T cell receptor beta chain was carried out in a study of molecular identifiers for immune sequencing clone quantification. Findings and caveats of the study: Barcode-sharing identical TCR molecules could underestimate highly expanded clone sizes.

The CDR3 length is 14 residues. V was clipped by 8 bases and J by 5 bases, with 15 bases between them. Germline V CDR1 and CDR2: MNHNS, SASEGT. TCRdb recomputed calls from the PCR reads with MiXCR, one row per CDR3 protein. The sample has fewer than 15,000 distinct CDR3 sequences, approximately 15% seen once. Turning to this clonotype: Its antigen is unidentified. With a much larger clone just one base away, this may be a read error.

This TCR came from a human donor in good health. Some libraries in this study had Jurkat cell RNA spiked in. The rearrangement links TRBV6-1 to TRBJ2-2, with D possibly TRBD2 on 6 matching bases. The sequenced sample consisted of naive CD8+ T cells from blood, with Jurkat cell RNA spiked in. Subset noted: FACS-sorted CD8+CD4-CCR7+CD45RA+ naive T cells. CDR3 bases: TGTGCCAGCGGTCTCAGCGGGCGGACCGGGGAGCTGTTTTTT. Residues: CASGLSGRTGELFF.